The source of this T cell receptor (beta chain) is a study of PD-L1 blockade in urothelial cancer. Here immunoSEQ multiplex PCR was the method, and the copy in TCRdb shows in-frame clones only, minus some. This table holds about 72,000 clones, approximately 84% found once. This clone was seen a single time. Stated time point: pretreatment peripheral blood. The starting material was PBMCs, obtained around atezolizumab (anti-PD-L1) treatment. The origin of this receptor is a man between 60 and 75 years old with urothelial cancer.

The CDR3 is CASSLQGTISGANVLTF. The CDR3, as DNA: TGTGCCAGCAGCTTGCAGGGTACGATCTCTGGGGCCAACGTCCTGACTTTC. The chain has TRBV5-6 and TRBJ2-6, with D possibly TRBD1 on 5 matching bases. Trimming took off 1 base at V and 0 bases at J, with 11 bases between the two ends. From germline, CDR1 is SGHDT and CDR2 YYEEEE. This CDR3 contains 17 residues.